This TCR beta chain was recovered during a study of blood T cell repertoires in COVID-19. Study-wide background: Samples taken during acute and convalescent COVID-19 were collected in the United States, Italy and Spain.

Authors' analysis steps: Reference gene primer amplification gave estimated nucleated cell counts. The protocol was immunoSEQ multiplex PCR, while the TCRdb copy is restricted to in-frame clones and leaves out a portion. V and J calls and clone size are copied from that table; D and trimming were computed from the DNA. The sample holds under 75,000 clones; 80% are singletons and the top ten take 15% to 20%. The CDR3 extends over 13 amino acids. Trimming removed 1 base from V and 13 bases from J, with 12 bases in between. Germline CDR1 reads SGHKS; CDR2 reads YYEKEE (reference sequence). Material for sequencing was peripheral blood. The J gene is TRBJ1-6, the V gene TRBV5-5, with TRBD1 as a possible D gene (6 bases). The TCR originated in a man aged 65 to 85 who had recovered from COVID-19. The CDR3 protein is CASSLTTGGPLHF. The CDR3 bases are TGTGCCAGCAGCTTGACGACAGGTGGCCCCCTCCACTTT. The complete variable domain, with remaining parts taken from reference TRBV5-5 and TRBJ1-6, reads DAGVTQSPTHLIKTRGQQVTLRCSPISGHKSVSWYQQVLGQGPQFIFQYYEKEERGRGNFPDRFSARQFPNYSSELNVNALLLGDSALYLCASSLTTGGPLHFGNGTRLTVT.